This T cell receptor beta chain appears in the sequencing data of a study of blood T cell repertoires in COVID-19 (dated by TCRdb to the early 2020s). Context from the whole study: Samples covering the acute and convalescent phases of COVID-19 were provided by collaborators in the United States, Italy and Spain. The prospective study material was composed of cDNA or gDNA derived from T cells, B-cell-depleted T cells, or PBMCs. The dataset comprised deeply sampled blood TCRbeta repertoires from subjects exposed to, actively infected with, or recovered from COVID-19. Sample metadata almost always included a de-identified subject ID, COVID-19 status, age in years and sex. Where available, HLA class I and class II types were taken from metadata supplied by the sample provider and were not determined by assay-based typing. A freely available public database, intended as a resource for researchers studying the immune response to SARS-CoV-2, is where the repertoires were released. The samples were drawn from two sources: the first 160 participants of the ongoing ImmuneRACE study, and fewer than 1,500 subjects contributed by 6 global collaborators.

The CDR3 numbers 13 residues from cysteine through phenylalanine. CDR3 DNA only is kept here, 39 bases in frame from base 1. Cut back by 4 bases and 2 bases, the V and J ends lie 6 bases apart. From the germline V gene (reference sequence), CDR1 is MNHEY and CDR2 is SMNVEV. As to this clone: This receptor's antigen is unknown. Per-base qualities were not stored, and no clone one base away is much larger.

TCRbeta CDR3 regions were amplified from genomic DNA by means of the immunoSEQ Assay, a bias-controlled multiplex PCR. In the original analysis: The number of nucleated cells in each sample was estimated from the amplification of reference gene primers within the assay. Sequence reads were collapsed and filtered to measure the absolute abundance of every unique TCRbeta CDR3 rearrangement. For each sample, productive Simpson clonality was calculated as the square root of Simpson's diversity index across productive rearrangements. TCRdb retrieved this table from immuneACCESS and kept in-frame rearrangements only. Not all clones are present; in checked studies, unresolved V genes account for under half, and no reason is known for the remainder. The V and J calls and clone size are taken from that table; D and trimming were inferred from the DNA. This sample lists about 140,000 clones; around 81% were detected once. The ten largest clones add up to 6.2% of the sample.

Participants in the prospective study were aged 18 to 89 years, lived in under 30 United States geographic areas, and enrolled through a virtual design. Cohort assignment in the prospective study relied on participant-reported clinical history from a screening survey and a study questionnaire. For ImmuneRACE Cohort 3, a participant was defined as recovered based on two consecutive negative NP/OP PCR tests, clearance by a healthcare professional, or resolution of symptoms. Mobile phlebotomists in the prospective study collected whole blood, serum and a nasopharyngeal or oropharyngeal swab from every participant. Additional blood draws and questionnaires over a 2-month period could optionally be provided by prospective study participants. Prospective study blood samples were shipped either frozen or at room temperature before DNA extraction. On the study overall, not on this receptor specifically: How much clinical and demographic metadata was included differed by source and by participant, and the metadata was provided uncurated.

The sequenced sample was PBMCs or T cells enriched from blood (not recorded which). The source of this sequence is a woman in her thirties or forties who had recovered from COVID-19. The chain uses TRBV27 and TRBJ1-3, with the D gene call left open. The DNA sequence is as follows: TGTGCCAGCAGTTCTCCCGCTGGAAACACCATATATTTT. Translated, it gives CASSSPAGNTIYF.